The TCR beta chain under discussion was sequenced for a study of shared clonotypes between healthy human individuals (dated by TCRdb to 2018 to 2020). A note on the overall study: The cohort comprised a couple of women and three men aged 18 to 49 years. To increase sequencing depth and limit assay-specific biases, different laboratories used diverse techniques to prepare libraries and sequence TCR repertoires. Per donor, leukapheresis produced somewhere between about 0.9 and 9.5 billion PBMCs. To estimate repertoire size and how much clonotypes are shared between individuals, the study performed deep sequencing of blood TCR repertoires from roughly five healthy adults. For each donor, three plates each were used for CD4 naive and CD4 memory, two plates were used for CD8 naive, and one plate was used for CD8 memory. The paper's findings and limits, for the study overall: The genetic and exposure-history diversity represented was limited by the small number of donors. When several donors were compared, the shared fraction of clonotypes was 5% to 6.5% for naive CD4, around 4% for naive CD8, more than 2% for memory CD4, and 0.3% to 0.5% for memory CD8. Clonotypes shared by all four sorted-subset donors showed higher generation probabilities than non-shared clonotypes. Even with the large sequencing depth, rarefaction of the sorted-subset datasets indicated that sequencing was incomplete. Pairwise subsampling led to the expectation that sequencing depth would affect the degree of clonotype sharing among donors. Sampling was restricted to blood, and TCR repertoires in tissue are likely to differ from TCR repertoires in blood. Estimated clonotype richness was generally larger for naive than for memory subsets.

Using the deep immunoSEQ assay, multiplex PCR amplified TCR CDR3 regions from genomic DNA. Extracted genomic DNA from each cell subset was spread evenly across all wells of several immunoSEQ 96-well plates, with each plate serving as a replicate. For sorted subsets, about 200 ng genomic DNA, equal to tens of thousands of T cell genomes, was loaded into each replicate PCR. The purified libraries were quantified using a Qubit 3.0 fluorometer, sized with a Bioanalyzer 2100, and then quantified again using the KAPA Library Quantification kit. Every immunoSEQ 96-well plate was sequenced on a dedicated single-read 150-cycle Illumina NextSeq 550 flow cell. Regarding the original processing steps: Because only junctional sequences without quality scores were contained in the immunoSEQ output, filtering matching that applied to full-length reads could not be performed. To assign V/J genes and CDR3, sequences were annotated using PyIR, a Python wrapper for IgBLAST v1.9, with IMGT germline references. Reads were filtered out if the reads had weak V/J assignments (E-value above 1e-6), no CDR3, stop codons, out-of-frame junctions, or ambiguous translated residues. V3J clonotypes were defined as sequences sharing the same inferred V gene, J gene, and CDR3 amino acid sequence. To compute the percentage overlap between repertoires, the number of shared unique clonotypes was divided by the size of the smaller repertoire. Richness of each repertoire was evaluated using RTK rarefaction, the Chao1 estimator, and Recon v2.1 estimates of unobserved clonotypes. Generation probabilities for all TCRbeta clonotypes obtained by the gDNA method from a few donors were computed using OLGA. Drawn from immuneACCESS, this table holds only the in-frame rearrangements with V and J called that TCRdb kept. Clones are partly lost; checked studies trace under half to an unresolved V gene and leave the rest unexplained. V and J calls and clone size are copied from that table; D and trimming were computed from the DNA. Present in this sample are around 2.3 million clones, around 95% of which were seen just once. Roughly 0.13% of the sample is in the top ten clones.

On this clone itself: Its antigen target is currently unknown. Base qualities are not at hand, and no much larger clone is one base apart.

Donors were healthy HIV-negative adults with no recently reported acute infections or vaccinations. All donors were Caucasian adults living in Nashville, Tennessee, USA. Magnetic negative selection was used to enrich CD4+ T cells, after which naive cells were positively selected on CD45RA and the negative fraction became the memory subset. Blood was collected by leukapheresis, and PBMCs were isolated by Ficoll-Histopaque density gradient centrifugation and then cryopreserved in liquid nitrogen vapor phase. Analytical flow cytometry was used to check the purity and quantity of each magnetically sorted T cell population. Each sorted fraction had its genomic DNA isolated and then quantified by UV absorbance on a Nanodrop 2000c. Material for sequencing was naive CD4+ T cells sorted from blood. Read against the paper, the sample's cell subset or site label means: CD45RA+ positively selected. The TCR was taken from a man younger than 35 in good health.

The nucleotide sequence is given as TGTGCCAGCAGTTTATTGACAGGGGAGAATTCACCCCTCCACTTT. It translates as CASSLLTGENSPLHF. The rearranged chain carries TRBV28 and TRBJ1-6, with 8 bases aligning to TRBD1. The germline V gene sets CDR1 to MDHEN and CDR2 to SYDVKM. V and J are trimmed by 1 base and 7 bases, and the gene matches miss 3 bases of the junction. The CDR3 covers 15 residues, taking in both the cysteine and the phenylalanine. Only CDR3 DNA is held: 45 bases, read in frame from base 1. Where the CDR3 stops, the reference TRBV28 and TRBJ1-6 genes take over; the full variable domain is DVKVTQSSRYLVKRTGEKVFLECVQDMDHENMFWYRQDPGLGLRLIYFSYDVKMKEKGDIPEGYSVSREKKERFSLILESASTNQTSMYLCASSLLTGENSPLHFGNGTRLTVT.